This TCR beta chain was captured by sequencing in a study of OX40 agonist ivuxolimab in advanced cancers. General study findings and limits: What antigens the expanded peripheral T cells recognized was never established. Expanded clones were, on average, more numerous in CD8+ T cells than in CD4+.

As concerns this clone: Its target is unknown.

The V and J ends lost 4 bases and 1 base respectively, with 4 bases between them. This CDR3 has 11 residues. CDR1 and CDR2 (germline): SQVTM, ANQGSEA. TCRdb's copy holds only in-frame clones and misses some; the assay was immunoSEQ multiplex PCR. The data show under 65,000 clones, approximately 93% seen once. Sampling times: baseline, cycle 4 day 1, cycle 7 day 1. The chain recombines TRBV29-1 with TRBJ1-1; D gene uncertain. The TCR comes from an adult with an advanced solid tumor such as melanoma, head and neck, liver or kidney cancer. Sequenced here: CD4+ or CD8+ T cells sorted from blood, sampled in a trial of the OX40 agonist ivuxolimab. This chain's CDR3 is CSVVGNTEAFF. In DNA, the CDR3 is TGCAGCGTTGTCGGGAACACTGAAGCTTTCTTT.